The 21 T cell receptor beta chains reported below all come from one sample, sequenced in a study of blood T cell repertoires in COVID-19. Clones were sequenced by immunoSEQ multiplex PCR, and TCRdb holds only the in-frame ones, with some missing. The profile shows some 60,000 clones, about 83% of them singletons. Material for sequencing was peripheral blood. The receptors were sampled from a man aged 50 or older with COVID-19, enrolled during active disease.

This clone was picked up one time. V gene TRBV18 combines with J gene TRBJ2-5; D is unresolved. The CDR3 runs 16 residues. V lost 0 bases and J lost 3, with 14 bases in between. Germline V gene lookup returns CDR1 KGHSH and CDR2 LQKENI. The CDR3 coding sequence is TGTGCCAGCTCACCACCGGTGGGCAGGTCGGAAGAGACCCAGTACTTC. This codes for CASSPPVGRSEETQYF.

The rearrangement joins TRBV7-9 to TRBJ2-1; D is perhaps TRBD1 (6 bases). This CDR3 has 16 residues. Trimming pared 4 bases from V and 2 bases from J, leaving 15 bases between. Germline CDR1 is SEHNR and CDR2 is FQNEAQ (reference sequence). The CDR3 region is CASSSTGLSAYNEQFF. The DNA for the CDR3 is TGTGCCAGCAGCTCAACAGGGCTGAGCGCCTACAATGAGCAGTTCTTC.

The rearrangement joins TRBV10-2 to TRBJ2-1; no firm D call. Germline V CDR1 and CDR2: WSHSY, SAAADI. The ends were cut back, 2 bases at V and 11 bases at J, with 16 bases in the middle. There are 14 residues in the CDR3. The CDR3 sequence is CASSEPLIPSQQFF. DNA for the CDR3: TGCGCCAGCAGTGAGCCCTTGATTCCTAGTCAGCAGTTCTTC.

The V call is TRBV5-4, the J call TRBJ2-1, with TRBD2 as a possible D gene (5 bases). Trimming stripped 4 bases from V and 6 bases from J, with 11 bases between. The CDR3 has 13 amino acids. Germline V CDR1 and CDR2: SGHNT, YYREEE (reference sequence). CDR3 in amino acids: CASSVTSANEQFF. In nucleotides, the CDR3 is TGTGCCAGCAGCGTTACTAGTGCCAATGAGCAGTTCTTC.

The chain joins TRBV6-1 to TRBJ2-1, with D perhaps TRBD1 (6 bases). Trimming removed 3 bases at V and 11 bases at J, with 8 bases between. The germline CDR1 and CDR2 sequences are MNHNS and SASEGT. The CDR3 contains 11 residues. The chain's CDR3 is CASSDGTKQFF. The CDR3 nucleotides read TGTGCCAGCAGTGACGGGACAAAGCAGTTCTTC.

The genes are TRBV6-5 and TRBJ2-7, with TRBD1 matching 10 bases. There are 15 residues in the CDR3. The V segment lost 5 bases and the J segment 2 bases; nucleotides outside the gene matches: 6. Germline V CDR1 and CDR2: MNHEY, SVGAGI. The CDR3 DNA is TGTGCCAGCAGTAAAACCGGGACAGGGGCCTACGAGCAGTACTTC. Protein sequence: CASSKTGTGAYEQYF.

The V call is TRBV2, the J call TRBJ2-1; 13 positions agree with TRBD2. After removal of 1 base from V and 7 bases from J, the junction contained 4 bases not matched to a gene. CDR1 SNHLY and CDR2 FYNNEI come from the germline V gene. The CDR3 has 16 amino acids. The CDR3 protein is CASSEGGLAGHNEQFF. The CDR3 nucleotides are TGTGCCAGCAGTGAAGGGGGACTAGCGGGACATAATGAGCAGTTCTTC. The full variable domain, rest sourced from reference TRBV2 and TRBJ2-1, is EPEVTQTPSHQVTQMGQEVILRCVPISNHLYFYWYRQILGQKVEFLVSFYNNEISEKSEIFDDQFSVERPDGSNFTLKIRSTKLEDSAMYFCASSEGGLAGHNEQFFGPGTRLTVL.

Of note for this clone: A junction boundary mismatches the germline segment, possibly from a read error. The rearrangement joins TRBV30 to TRBJ2-2, with D unclear. There are 11 residues in the CDR3. Germline values: CDR1 GTSNPN, CDR2 SVGIG (reference sequence). The CDR3 nucleotides read TGTGCCTGGAGGAACAGCGGGGAGCTGTTTTTT. Amino acid sequence: CAWRNSGELFF.

The chain employs TRBV7-3 and TRBJ2-7, with 9 bases identical to TRBD1. Germline V gene sequence: CDR1 SGHTA, CDR2 FQGTGA. This CDR3 is built from 15 residues. Trimming at V came to 2 bases and at J to 3 bases, leaving 5 bases not matched to a gene. CDR3 in DNA: TGTGCCAGCAGCTTAGGGACAGGGCGGGTCTACGAGCAGTACTTC. Its translation: CASSLGTGRVYEQYF.

The chain recombines TRBV9 with TRBJ1-4, with 7 bases that match TRBD1. This CDR3 has 15 amino acids. Germline CDR1 is SGDLS and CDR2 is YYNGEE. The J segment lost 8 bases and the V segment lost 0 bases, leaving 7 bases of the junction unmatched. The DNA for the CDR3 is TGTGCCAGCAGCGTAGGGGACAGAGCCCACGAAAAACTGTTTTTT. It specifies CASSVGDRAHEKLFF.

A few counts support this clone. The CDR3 DNA reads as TGTGCCAGTAATGGCGGGGGAACAGATACGCAGTATTTT. Its translation is CASNGGGTDTQYF. The J gene is TRBJ2-3, the V gene TRBV19, with 7 bases aligning to TRBD2. V was clipped by 7 bases and J by 3 bases; unmatched bases: 4. Germline V gene lookup returns CDR1 LNHDA and CDR2 SQIVND (reference sequence). The CDR3 length is 13 residues.

V is TRBV6-2 or TRBV6-3 and J is TRBJ2-1; a weak D match, TRBD2 (6 bases). Trimming shortened V by 5 bases and J by 0 bases, and 14 bases separated the two germline ends. CDR3 length equals 16 residues. Germline values: CDR1 MNHEY, CDR2 SVGEGT. CDR3 bases: TGTGCCAGCAGTACCTTAGCGGAGTTCTCCTACAATGAGCAGTTCTTC. It translates to CASSTLAEFSYNEQFF.

This clone appeared a single time. The chain carries TRBV19 and TRBJ2-1; 15 nucleotides match TRBD2. Germline V gene data show CDR1 as LNHDA and CDR2 as SQIVND (reference sequence). The CDR3 length is 14 residues. V shed 8 bases and J 9 bases; nucleotides not matched to a gene: 5. This CDR3 reads CASGLAGGPVEQFF. CDR3 DNA sequence: TGTGCCAGTGGACTAGCGGGAGGGCCGGTTGAGCAGTTCTTC.

The rearrangement uses TRBV7-8 and TRBJ2-3; tentative D call: TRBD2 (6 bases). V gave up 4 bases and J gave up 0 bases, with 14 bases separating them. CDR1 and CDR2 from the germline V gene are SGHVS and FQNEAQ. CDR3 length: 16 residues. The chain's CDR3 is CASSYIAASSTDTQYF. The DNA of the CDR3 is TGTGCCAGCAGCTATATAGCGGCCTCTAGCACAGATACGCAGTATTTT. Full variable domain (missing parts from reference TRBV7-8 and TRBJ2-3): GAGVSQSPRYKVAKRGQDVALRCDPISGHVSLFWYQQALGQGPEFLTYFQNEAQLDKSGLPSDRFFAERPEGSVSTLKIQRTQQEDSAVYLCASSYIAASSTDTQYFGPGTRLTVL.

In this sample, this clone turned up once. This chain connects TRBV3-1 (or the pseudogene TRBV3-2) to TRBJ2-2; 7 bases are a match to TRBD2. The CDR3 covers 14 residues. Germline V gene data show CDR1 as LGHDT and CDR2 as YNNKEL (reference sequence). J lost 3 bases, V lost 10 bases, and 8 bases had no gene match. The CDR3 bases are TGTGCCACTCAAACTCTAGCGGACACCGGGGAGCTGTTTTTT. Translating it yields CATQTLADTGELFF.

The chain employs TRBV3-1 (or the pseudogene TRBV3-2) and TRBJ1-4; D is perhaps TRBD1 (5 bases). V was trimmed by 3 bases and J by 5 bases, leaving 16 bases between them. The CDR3 consists of 16 residues. Germline loops: CDR1 LGHDT, CDR2 YNNKEL (reference sequence). CDR3 in DNA: TGTGCCAGCAGCCATGCGGGACGGCAGACGAATGAAAAACTGTTTTTT. Amino acid sequence: CASSHAGRQTNEKLFF.

The chain links TRBV4-2 to TRBJ2-3, with TRBD2 identical over 7 bases. Germline V gene data show CDR1 as LGHNA and CDR2 as YNFKEQ. J lost 1 base, V lost 3 bases, and 7 bases had no gene match. The CDR3 consists of 16 residues. The CDR3 protein is CASSQPTSARTDTQYF. The DNA for the CDR3 is TGTGCCAGCAGCCAGCCAACTAGCGCCCGCACAGATACGCAGTATTTT.

V gene TRBV2 combines with J gene TRBJ2-7; 9 bases align to TRBD2. Germline CDR1 is SNHLY and CDR2 is FYNNEI. This CDR3 contains 14 residues. With 5 bases clipped from V and 2 bases from J, the junction kept 4 bases outside the gene matches. The CDR3: CASSLTSGTYEQYF. The CDR3, as DNA: TGTGCCAGCAGTCTGACTAGCGGAACCTACGAGCAGTACTTC.

By share, this clone ranks as medium-sized. The chain combines TRBV30 with TRBJ2-2; maybe TRBD2 (5 bases). The CDR3 loop spans 15 amino acids. Germline V CDR1 and CDR2: GTSNPN, SVGIG (reference sequence). V was trimmed by 0 bases and J by 5 bases, leaving 13 bases between them. The CDR3 sequence is CAWSVVGVQTGELFF. The CDR3 DNA is TGTGCCTGGAGTGTAGTGGGAGTTCAGACCGGGGAGCTGTTTTTT.

The CDR3 nucleotides read TGTGCCAGCAGTTCTCCGGGGACTGCGAACACCGGGGAGCTGTTTTTT. Protein sequence: CASSSPGTANTGELFF. The chain couples TRBV6-2 or TRBV6-3 to TRBJ2-2, with D tentatively TRBD2 (6 bases). CDR3 size: 16 residues. V shed 4 bases and J shed 0 bases, with 12 bases lying between them. CDR1 and CDR2 (germline): MNHEY, SVGEGT.

The chain uses TRBV9 and TRBJ2-7; the match to TRBD2 covers 12 bases. Germline V lookup: CDR1 SGDLS, CDR2 YYNGEE. Trimming at V came to 4 bases and at J to 3 bases, leaving 11 bases not matched to a gene. The CDR3 sequence is 17 residues long. CDR3 residues: CASSPLAGGPGDYEQYF. The CDR3 coding sequence is TGTGCCAGCAGCCCGCTAGCGGGAGGGCCCGGGGACTACGAGCAGTACTTC.